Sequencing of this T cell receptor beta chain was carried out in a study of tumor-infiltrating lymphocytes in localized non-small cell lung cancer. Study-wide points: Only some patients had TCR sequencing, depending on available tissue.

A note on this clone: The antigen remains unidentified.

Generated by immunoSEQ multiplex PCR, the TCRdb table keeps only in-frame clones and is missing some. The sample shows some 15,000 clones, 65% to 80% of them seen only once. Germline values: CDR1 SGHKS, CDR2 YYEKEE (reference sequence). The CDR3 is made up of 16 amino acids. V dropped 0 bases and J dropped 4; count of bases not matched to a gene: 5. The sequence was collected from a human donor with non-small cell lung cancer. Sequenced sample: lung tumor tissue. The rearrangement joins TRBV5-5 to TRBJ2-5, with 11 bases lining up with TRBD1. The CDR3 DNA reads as TGTGCCAGCAGCTTGGGGGGACAGGGGGGCCTAGAGACCCAGTACTTC. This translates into CASSLGGQGGLETQYF.